Below are 29 T cell receptor beta chains sequenced from a single sample in a study of cytomegalovirus exposure and HLA in healthy donors. PCR employed 60 Vbeta and 13 Jbeta primers. Clones were sequenced by immunoSEQ multiplex PCR, and TCRdb holds only the in-frame ones, with some missing. The sample records 150,000 or so clones, about 79% being singletons. What was sequenced was PBMCs. The receptor set was obtained from a middle-aged man in good health and CMV-seropositive.

This clone has only one observation. The gene calls are TRBV30 and TRBJ1-1; no clear D. CDR3 length: 13 amino acids. Germline V lookup: CDR1 GTSNPN, CDR2 SVGIG (reference sequence). With 5 bases removed from V and 2 bases from J, the gap between germline ends came to 12 bases. CDR3 nucleotides: TGTGCCTGGCTTGCGTGGGCAAACACTGAAGCTTTCTTT. This sequence encodes CAWLAWANTEAFF.

The chain recombines TRBV6-6 with TRBJ2-1; 9 bases agree with TRBD2. CDR1 and CDR2 (germline): MNHNY, SVGAGI (reference sequence). The junction had 8 bases not matched to a gene; V was cut back by 0 bases and J by 8 bases. This CDR3 has 16 residues. This CDR3 is CASSYSAIAGEDEQFF. The DNA for the CDR3 is TGTGCCAGCAGTTACTCGGCGATAGCGGGAGAGGATGAGCAGTTCTTC.

The table lists this clone with a few counts. This chain connects TRBV7-2 to TRBJ2-1, with 13 bases aligning to TRBD2. This CDR3 spans 14 amino acids. The germline V gene encodes CDR1 SGHTA and CDR2 FQGNSA. J was trimmed by 10 bases and V by 5 bases; bases with no gene match: 5. The CDR3 DNA reads TGTGCCAGCAGCAGAGGACTAGCGGGAGTGGAGCAGTTCTTC. It codes for CASSRGLAGVEQFF.

This clone was detected only a few times. The J gene is TRBJ1-1, the V gene TRBV28; D might be TRBD1 (6 bases). Trimming took 2 bases from V and 3 from J, leaving 16 bases between them. CDR1 and CDR2 from the germline V gene are MDHEN and SYDVKM. The CDR3 is 16 amino acids. CDR3 sequence reads: CASSLLTGTGYTEAFF. DNA for the CDR3: TGTGCCAGCAGTTTACTCACAGGGACGGGGTACACTGAAGCTTTCTTT.

The rearrangement joins TRBV7-9 to TRBJ1-3, with D possibly matching TRBD1 (6 bases). The CDR3 contains 15 residues. The V and J ends lost 8 bases and 4 bases respectively, with 18 bases between them. Germline V gene data show CDR1 as SEHNR and CDR2 as FQNEAQ (reference sequence). CDR3 DNA: TGTGCCAGCCAAGGTTTCAGTACAGGGGGAAACACCATATATTTT. It translates to CASQGFSTGGNTIYF.

The gene calls are TRBV19 and TRBJ2-6; 8 nucleotides agree with TRBD1. V lost 3 bases and J lost 4; bases outside the gene matches: 11. This CDR3 has 18 amino acids. Germline CDR1 reads LNHDA; CDR2 reads SQIVND (reference sequence). CDR3 amino acids: CASSIGLDRALGANVLTF. CDR3 nucleotide sequence: TGTGCCAGTAGTATTGGGCTGGACAGGGCGTTAGGGGCCAACGTCCTGACTTTC.

V usage is TRBV10-1 and J usage is TRBJ2-5; no clear D. Deletions cut 5 bases from V and 4 bases from J, with 5 bases between. The CDR3 has 11 amino acids. The germline V gene has CDR1 WNHNN and CDR2 SYGVQD (reference sequence). The CDR3 sequence is CASSSGETQYF. The CDR3 DNA follows: TGCGCCAGCAGTTCGGGAGAGACCCAGTACTTC.

The gene calls are TRBV2 and TRBJ2-3; 9 bases agree with TRBD2. The J segment lost 4 bases and the V segment lost 4 bases, leaving 6 bases of the junction unmatched. CDR1 is SNHLY and CDR2 is FYNNEI in the germline V gene. This CDR3 has 15 residues. The DNA for the CDR3 is TGTGCCAGCAGTGTGGTAGCGGGAGCGTCAGATACGCAGTATTTT. This sequence encodes CASSVVAGASDTQYF.

This chain joins TRBV5-1 and TRBJ2-3; no reliable D call. V gave up 0 bases and J gave up 0 bases, with 8 bases separating them. Looked up from germline, CDR1 is SGHRS and CDR2 is YFSETQ. CDR3 length: 15 residues. CDR3 protein: CASSLARSSTDTQYF. The CDR3 DNA follows: TGCGCCAGCAGCTTGGCCAGATCTAGCACAGATACGCAGTATTTT.

This chain joins TRBV7-3 and TRBJ2-2; a weak D match, TRBD1 (5 bases). The CDR3 is made up of 15 amino acids. Trimming shortened V by 5 bases and J by 2 bases, and 12 bases separated the two germline ends. Per germline, CDR1 SGHTA and CDR2 FQGTGA. CDR3 bases: TGTGCCAGCAGCCCACCAGGGTACAACACCGGGGAGCTGTTTTTT. Translating gives CASSPPGYNTGELFF. Supplemented by reference TRBV7-3 and TRBJ2-2, the full variable domain reads GAGVSQTPSNKVTEKGKYVELRCDPISGHTALYWYRQSLGQGPEFLIYFQGTGAADDSGLPNDRFFAVRPEGSVSTLKIQRTERGDSAVYLCASSPPGYNTGELFFGEGSRLTVL.

This clone was counted only a few times. This sample also contains other DNA sequences that code for the same CDR3. V usage is TRBV5-1 and J usage is TRBJ2-5; TRBD1 might be the D (6 bases). This CDR3 is built from 13 residues. The germline CDR1 and CDR2 sequences are SGHRS and YFSETQ. V was clipped by 2 bases and J by 5 bases, with 10 bases between them. The CDR3 coding sequence is TGCGCCAGCAGCTTTGGACAGCGGGAGACCCAGTACTTC. Protein product: CASSFGQRETQYF.

With respect to this clone: This specimen includes other DNA sequences encoding the same CDR3. The rearrangement joins TRBV5-1 to TRBJ1-4, with TRBD1 matching 8 bases. J was trimmed by 7 bases and V by 2 bases; bases with no gene match: 4. The CDR3 is 14 amino acids. The germline V gene encodes CDR1 SGHRS and CDR2 YFSETQ. Written as DNA, the CDR3 is TGCGCCAGCAGCTTAGGACAGGGTCGTGAAAAACTGTTTTTT. Encoded protein: CASSLGQGREKLFF.

The V and J genes are TRBV6-5 and TRBJ2-7; D gene unclear. Trimming cost V 2 bases and J 4 bases, with 15 bases left between them. Germline CDR1 reads MNHEY; CDR2 reads SVGAGI. The CDR3 totals 15 residues. The CDR3 sequence is CASSYEQKAAYEQYF. The DNA for the CDR3 is TGTGCCAGCAGTTACGAGCAGAAGGCGGCATACGAGCAGTACTTC.

The sample holds one count of this clone. The rearrangement uses TRBV27 and TRBJ2-1; 10 bases agree with TRBD2. The germline V gene encodes CDR1 MNHEY and CDR2 SMNVEV (reference sequence). The CDR3 runs to 15 residues. V shed 5 bases, J shed 8 bases, and the junction held 9 bases outside the gene matches. This chain's CDR3 is CASSRASGRVDEQFF. In nucleotides, the CDR3 is TGTGCCAGCAGTCGAGCTAGCGGGAGAGTCGATGAGCAGTTCTTC.

V usage is TRBV5-6 and J usage is TRBJ1-4; the D gene is possibly TRBD1 (5 bases). V lost 4 bases and J 0 bases, leaving 13 bases between the germline ends. The CDR3 is 16 residues long. Per germline, CDR1 SGHDT and CDR2 YYEEEE. Here the CDR3 DNA reads TGTGCCAGCAGCCCGACAGCCACTGCAACTAATGAAAAACTGTTTTTT. It specifies CASSPTATATNEKLFF.

The J gene is TRBJ2-7, the V gene TRBV29-1; 7 bases are shared with TRBD2. From germline, CDR1 is SQVTM and CDR2 ANQGSEA. Trimming removed 4 bases from V and 2 bases from J; junction bases left unmatched: 5. The CDR3 has 13 amino acids. The CDR3 region is CSVASSGAYEQYF. The CDR3 DNA sequence: TGCAGCGTTGCCTCTAGCGGAGCCTACGAGCAGTACTTC.

The V and J genes are TRBV19 and TRBJ2-1, with 9 bases fitting TRBD2. The CDR3 totals 14 residues. Germline V gene sequence: CDR1 LNHDA, CDR2 SQIVND (reference sequence). The trim removed 6 bases at V and 3 bases at J, leaving 3 bases unmatched. CDR3 region: CASRMTSGYNEQFF. The CDR3 DNA reads as TGTGCCAGTAGGATGACTAGCGGCTACAATGAGCAGTTCTTC. The full variable domain, its missing parts supplied by reference TRBV19 and TRBJ2-1, is DGGITQSPKYLFRKEGQNVTLSCEQNLNHDAMYWYRQDPGQGLRLIYYSQIVNDFQKGDIAEGYSVSREKKESFPLTVTSAQKNPTAFYLCASRMTSGYNEQFFGPGTRLTVL.

Remarks on this clone: Other nucleotide sequences from this sample produce the same CDR3. The chain recombines TRBV5-1 with TRBJ2-3; 8 bases line up with TRBD2. The CDR3 runs 15 residues. Germline V gives CDR1 SGHRS, CDR2 YFSETQ. The V gene end was trimmed by 1 base and the J gene end by 1 base; junction bases not matched to a gene: 2. The CDR3 sequence is CASSLTSGRTDTQYF. Here the CDR3 DNA reads TGCGCCAGCAGCTTGACTAGCGGTCGCACAGATACGCAGTATTTT.

In DNA, the CDR3 is TGTGCCAGTAGTATCCTCGGGGGGCAGGGTAGCAATCAGCCCCAGCATTTT. Its translation is CASSILGGQGSNQPQHF. The rearrangement links TRBV19 to TRBJ1-5, with D possibly being TRBD1 (6 bases). This CDR3 comprises 17 residues. Germline CDR1 and CDR2: LNHDA and SQIVND (reference sequence). The germline V and J ends were trimmed by 3 bases and 0 bases, with 15 bases remaining between them.

This chain connects TRBV6-6 to TRBJ1-6; D perhaps matches TRBD1 (6 bases). This CDR3 has 14 residues. CDR1 and CDR2 from the germline V gene are MNHNY and SVGAGI (reference sequence). The ends were cut back, 7 bases at V and 6 bases at J, with 13 bases in the middle. CDR3 in DNA: TGTGCCAGCACTTTCCCACAGGGTAATTCACCCCTCCACTTT. It translates to CASTFPQGNSPLHF.

This clone was seen a handful of times. This chain joins TRBV28 and TRBJ1-3; D possibly corresponds to TRBD1 (6 bases). Germline V CDR1 and CDR2: MDHEN, SYDVKM. Trimming took 3 bases from V and 1 from J, leaving 7 bases between them. This CDR3 comprises 14 residues. The CDR3 nucleotides are TGTGCCAGCAGTTTTCAGGGGTCTGGAAACACCATATATTTT. As protein: CASSFQGSGNTIYF.

V usage is TRBV5-1 and J usage is TRBJ2-5; D is unresolved. Germline CDR1 and CDR2: SGHRS and YFSETQ. Trimming took off 0 bases at V and 5 bases at J, with 14 bases between the two ends. This CDR3 has 15 residues. The CDR3 protein is CASSLAVTPGETQYF. CDR3 nucleotides: TGCGCCAGCAGCTTGGCGGTTACCCCCGGGGAGACCCAGTACTTC.

The J gene is TRBJ2-2, the V gene TRBV19; D gene uncertain. V lost 3 bases to trimming and J lost 5 bases, with 10 bases between them. This CDR3 region has 14 residues. The V gene's germline CDR1 is LNHDA and CDR2 SQIVND (reference sequence). The CDR3 reads CASSIYWSTGELFF. In DNA, the CDR3 is TGTGCCAGTAGTATCTATTGGAGTACCGGGGAGCTGTTTTTT. Full variable domain (remainder filled in from reference TRBV19 and TRBJ2-2): DGGITQSPKYLFRKEGQNVTLSCEQNLNHDAMYWYRQDPGQGLRLIYYSQIVNDFQKGDIAEGYSVSREKKESFPLTVTSAQKNPTAFYLCASSIYWSTGELFFGEGSRLTVL.

J is TRBJ1-3 and V is TRBV15, with D unclear. The length of the CDR3 is 15 residues. Trimming took 0 bases from V and 0 from J, leaving 6 bases between them. The V gene's germline CDR1 is LNHNV and CDR2 YYDKDF (reference sequence). CDR3 amino acids: CATSRDRFSGNTIYF. Here the CDR3 DNA reads TGTGCCACCAGCAGAGACCGGTTCTCTGGAAACACCATATATTTT.

V and J are TRBV6-5 and TRBJ2-3; no firm D call. The CDR3 sequence is 14 residues long. Germline V gene sequence: CDR1 MNHEY, CDR2 SVGAGI. Trimming removed 4 bases at V and 1 base at J, with 9 bases between. As DNA, the CDR3 is TGTGCCAGCAGTTTATCCTATGGCACAGATACGCAGTATTTT. Its translation: CASSLSYGTDTQYF.

The chain combines TRBV5-1 with TRBJ2-5, with 10 nucleotides matching TRBD2. Germline V gene data show CDR1 as SGHRS and CDR2 as YFSETQ. V lost 2 bases to trimming and J lost 2 bases; unmatched junction nucleotides: 6. This CDR3 comprises 16 residues. CDR3 amino acids: CASSLAGGGLQETQYF. CDR3 sequence (DNA): TGCGCCAGCAGCTTAGCGGGAGGGGGGTTACAAGAGACCCAGTACTTC.

V and J are TRBV10-3 and TRBJ2-3, with 10 positions matching TRBD2. The germline V gene has CDR1 ENHRY and CDR2 SYGVKD. With V trimmed by 3 bases and J by 1 base, 4 bases remained unmatched. The CDR3 contains 16 residues. The CDR3 is CAISEGAGGGTDTQYF. CDR3 DNA sequence: TGTGCCATCAGTGAAGGAGCGGGAGGGGGCACAGATACGCAGTATTTT.

CDR3 in amino acids: CASSYSDRAKLFF. Written as DNA, the CDR3 is TGTGCCAGCAGTTACTCGGACAGGGCAAAACTGTTTTTT. The V gene is TRBV6-5, the J gene TRBJ1-4; 8 bases map to TRBD1. The junction had 1 base not matched to a gene; V was cut back by 0 bases and J by 10 bases. The CDR3 consists of 13 residues. CDR1 and CDR2 from the germline V gene are MNHEY and SVGAGI.

The chain carries TRBV4-1 and TRBJ2-1; a possible D gene is TRBD2 (6 bases). From germline, CDR1 is MGHRA and CDR2 YSYEKL. V shed 3 bases and J shed 2 bases, with 11 bases lying between them. The CDR3 is 15 residues long. The CDR3 DNA is TGCGCCAGCAGCCAGCGGGACCCACCCTACAATGAGCAGTTCTTC. Translating it yields CASSQRDPPYNEQFF.